The sequence of this TCR beta chain was determined in a study of OX40 agonist ivuxolimab in advanced cancers. Study background: Clinicians treated patients with ivuxolimab, an agonistic anti-OX40 (CD134) antibody. Study-wide results and caveats: Patients who responded partially at 0.1-3.0 mg/kg showed clonal expansion ranking among the lowest.

The V gene lost 0 bases and the J gene lost 4 bases, with 26 bases spanning the gap. CDR1 SGDLS and CDR2 YYNGEE come from the germline V gene. The CDR3 contains 20 residues. A remark on this clone: Its matching antigen is unknown.

The data were produced by immunoSEQ multiplex PCR, yet TCRdb's version contains in-frame clones alone and is incomplete. Of roughly 29,000 clones in the sample, around 82% were seen once. Blood samples were obtained at baseline, cycle 4 day 1, and cycle 7 day 1. The sequenced sample was CD4+ or CD8+ T cells sorted from blood, obtained in a trial of the OX40 agonist ivuxolimab. The origin of this receptor is an adult with an advanced solid tumor such as melanoma, head and neck, liver or kidney cancer. The chain uses TRBV9 and TRBJ2-1; TRBD2 is a possible D gene (6 bases). This chain's CDR3 is CASSVARGSGGEVSYNEQFF. CDR3 in DNA: TGTGCCAGCAGCGTAGCGAGAGGGTCCGGAGGGGAAGTTTCATACAATGAGCAGTTCTTC.